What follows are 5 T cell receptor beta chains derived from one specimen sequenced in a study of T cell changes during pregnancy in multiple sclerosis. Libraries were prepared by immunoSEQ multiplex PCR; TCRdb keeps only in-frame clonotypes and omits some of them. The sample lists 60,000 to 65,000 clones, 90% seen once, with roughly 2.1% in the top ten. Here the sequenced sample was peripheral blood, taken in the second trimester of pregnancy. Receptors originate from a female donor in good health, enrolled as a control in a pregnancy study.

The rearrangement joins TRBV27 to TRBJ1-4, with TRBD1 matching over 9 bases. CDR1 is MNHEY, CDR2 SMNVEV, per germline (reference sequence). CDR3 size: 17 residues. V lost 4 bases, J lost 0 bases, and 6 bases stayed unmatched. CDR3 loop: CASSSPGTGTTNEKLFF. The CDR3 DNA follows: TGTGCCAGCAGTTCCCCCGGGACAGGGACAACTAATGAAAAACTGTTTTTT.

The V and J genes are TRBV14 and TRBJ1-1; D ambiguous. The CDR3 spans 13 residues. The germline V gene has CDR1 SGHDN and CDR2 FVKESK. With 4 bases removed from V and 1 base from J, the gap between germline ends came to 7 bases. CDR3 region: CASSPSGNTEAFF. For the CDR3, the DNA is TGTGCCAGCAGCCCATCGGGGAACACTGAAGCTTTCTTT.

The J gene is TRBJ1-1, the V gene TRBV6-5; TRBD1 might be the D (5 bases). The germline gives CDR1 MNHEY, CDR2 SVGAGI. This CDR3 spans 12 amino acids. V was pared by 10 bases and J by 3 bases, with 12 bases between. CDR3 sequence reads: CAIRGRDTEAFF. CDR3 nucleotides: TGTGCCATCCGGGGGAGGGACACTGAAGCTTTCTTT.

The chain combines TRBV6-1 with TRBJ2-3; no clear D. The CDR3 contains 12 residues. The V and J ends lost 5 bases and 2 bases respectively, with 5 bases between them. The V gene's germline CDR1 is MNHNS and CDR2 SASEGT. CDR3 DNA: TGTGCCAGCAGTCCGTACACAGATACGCAGTATTTT. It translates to CASSPYTDTQYF.

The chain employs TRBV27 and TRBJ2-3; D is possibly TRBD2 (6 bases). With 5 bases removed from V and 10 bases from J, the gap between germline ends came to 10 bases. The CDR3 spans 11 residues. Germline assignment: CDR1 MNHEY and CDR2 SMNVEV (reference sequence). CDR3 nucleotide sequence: TGTGCCAGCAGTCTCGGCGGGGCGCAGTATTTT. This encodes CASSLGGAQYF.